These 2 T cell receptor beta chains came from one sample sequenced in a study of blood T cell repertoires in COVID-19. The table came from immunoSEQ multiplex PCR; TCRdb's copy has only in-frame clones and leaves some out. The sample lists tens of thousands of clones; 60% to 75% were seen once. The specimen sequenced was peripheral blood. Every receptor here comes from a woman in her seventies with acute or convalescent COVID-19.

V and J are TRBV28 and TRBJ2-7; TRBD1 agrees at 9 bases. Trimming at V came to 7 bases and at J to 2 bases, leaving 6 bases not matched to a gene. This CDR3 comprises 14 residues. CDR1 and CDR2 from the germline V gene are MDHEN and SYDVKM. This CDR3 reads CASTPTGGPYEQYF. The CDR3 nucleotides read TGTGCCAGCACTCCGACAGGGGGACCCTACGAGCAGTACTTC.

The chain is built from TRBV6-5 and TRBJ2-7; 9 nucleotides match TRBD1. Germline values: CDR1 MNHEY, CDR2 SVGAGI. The CDR3 spans 15 residues. V trimming: 2 bases; J trimming: 7 bases; junction bases outside the gene matches: 9. The CDR3 sequence is CASSYPQGASSEQYF. CDR3 nucleotides: TGTGCCAGCAGTTACCCACAGGGGGCCTCATCGGAGCAGTACTTC.